This T cell receptor (beta chain) derives from a study of Ad26.COV2.S vaccination and SARS-CoV-2 variants. Turning to the study itself: Into the muscle, Ad26.COV2.S was dosed once or twice, 56 days apart.

Whole-study results and caveats: Spike-specific TCR breadth was greater after Ad26.COV2.S than placebo.

Treatment here: 19 received Ad26.COV2.S at low or high dose, single or two shots; roughly five received placebo; per-sample allocation not given. On day 63 after the first injection, vaccine and placebo recipients gave samples. An adult donor aged 18-55 years was enrolled in Boston. An Ad26 vector expressing Wuhan-strain SARS-CoV-2 spike constituted the vaccine. CDR1 and CDR2 (germline): SGHTA, FQGTGA. J gave up 4 bases and V 6 bases, and 5 bases lay outside the gene matches. The CDR3 covers 13 residues. As regards this clone: Its specificity is unknown. The sample holds other DNA sequences that translate to the same CDR3.

Assay: immunoSEQ multiplex PCR; the TCRdb copy retains only in-frame clones and omits some. Of some 500,000 clones in the sample, approximately 92% are singletons; the top ten hold over 2%. The TCR was taken from a person between 18 and 65 years old who received the Ad26.COV2.S COVID-19 vaccine or a placebo. This material consisted of peripheral blood, taken in a trial of Ad26.COV2.S vaccine versus placebo. The chain uses TRBV7-3 and TRBJ1-1; 7 bases are shared with TRBD1. DNA of the CDR3: TGTGCCAGCAGTCCCTCAGGGGGCACTGAAGCTTTCTTT. Translated, it gives CASSPSGGTEAFF.